These 8 T cell receptor beta chains originate from one sample sequenced in a study of T cell responses to AZD1222 COVID-19 vaccine. Libraries were prepared by immunoSEQ multiplex PCR; TCRdb keeps only in-frame clonotypes and omits some of them. The sample shows roughly 150,000 clones, more than 75% of them seen only once. Sequencing was performed on peripheral blood, taken 28 days after the second AZD1222 dose. The receptors originated from an adult who received the AZD1222 COVID-19 vaccine.

This chain joins TRBV4-2 and TRBJ1-5, with 7 bases aligning to TRBD1. CDR1 and CDR2 from the germline V gene are LGHNA and YNFKEQ. CDR3 length equals 17 residues. Trimming took 0 bases from V and 2 from J; bases not matched to a gene: 7. The CDR3, as DNA: TGTGCCAGCAGCCAAGATGACTCAGGGGGAGGCAATCAGCCCCAGCATTTT. Residues: CASSQDDSGGGNQPQHF.

The chain joins TRBV18 to TRBJ2-7; 9 bases agree with TRBD1. The CDR3 consists of 15 residues. CDR1 is KGHSH, CDR2 LQKENI, per germline. V lost 8 bases to trimming and J lost 2 bases; unmatched junction nucleotides: 10. The CDR3 reads CASHPQGALPYEQYF. Written as DNA, the CDR3 is TGTGCCAGCCATCCACAGGGGGCTCTCCCCTACGAGCAGTACTTC.

The gene calls are TRBV10-1 and TRBJ1-5; 9 nucleotides agree with TRBD1. Trimming removed 9 bases from V and 7 bases from J; junction bases left unmatched: 7. This CDR3 is 13 amino acids long. Germline values: CDR1 WNHNN, CDR2 SYGVQD (reference sequence). The CDR3 DNA reads TGCGCCAGAGGTGGGACAGGGATACAGCCCCAGCATTTT. It codes for CARGGTGIQPQHF.

The chain combines TRBV2 with TRBJ1-4; the D is unclear. V was trimmed by 6 bases and J by 0 bases, leaving 8 bases between them. Germline values: CDR1 SNHLY, CDR2 FYNNEI. The CDR3 runs 14 residues. The CDR3 protein is CASRIGSTNEKLFF. The CDR3 DNA reads as TGTGCCAGCAGGATAGGTTCAACTAATGAAAAACTGTTTTTT.

This CDR3 is CASSVTRAGGDEQFF. The DNA of the CDR3 is TGTGCCAGCAGCGTCACTCGTGCGGGAGGGGATGAGCAGTTCTTC. V and J are TRBV9 and TRBJ2-1; TRBD2 aligns across 9 bases. Germline V lookup: CDR1 SGDLS, CDR2 YYNGEE. V trimming: 2 bases; J trimming: 8 bases; junction bases outside the gene matches: 8. The CDR3 has 15 residues.

This clone was observed once. The chain recombines TRBV18 with TRBJ1-2, with TRBD1 matching over 8 bases. V was clipped by 3 bases and J by 8 bases; unmatched bases: 11. The germline V gene has CDR1 KGHSH and CDR2 LQKENI. The CDR3 extends over 15 amino acids. This chain's CDR3 is CASSPPGQGGVGYTF. As DNA, the CDR3 is TGTGCCAGCTCACCCCCAGGACAGGGAGGTGTGGGCTACACCTTC. The whole variable domain, remainder taken from reference TRBV18 and TRBJ1-2, is NAGVMQNPRHLVRRRGQEARLRCSPMKGHSHVYWYRQLPEEGLKFMVYLQKENIIDESGMPKERFSAEFPKEGPSILRIQQVVRGDSAAYFCASSPPGQGGVGYTFGSGTRLTVV.

The J gene is TRBJ1-1, the V gene TRBV3-1 (or the pseudogene TRBV3-2); 12 bases are a match to TRBD1. The germline V gene encodes CDR1 LGHDT and CDR2 YNNKEL (reference sequence). V shed 3 bases, J shed 0 bases, and the junction held 2 bases outside the gene matches. The CDR3 contains 16 residues. The CDR3: CASSQGQGAMNTEAFF. Written as DNA, the CDR3 is TGTGCCAGCAGCCAGGGACAGGGGGCTATGAACACTGAAGCTTTCTTT.

The rearrangement uses TRBV30 and TRBJ1-4; no clear D. Trimming left V 0 bases short and J 3 bases short, with 5 bases between. This CDR3 has 13 amino acids. Germline CDR1 and CDR2: GTSNPN and SVGIG (reference sequence). The CDR3 nucleotides are TGTGCCTGGAGTGTACAGCCTAATGAAAAACTGTTTTTT. It encodes CAWSVQPNEKLFF.